Included here is one T cell receptor (beta chain) sequence, with context. Its antigen is as yet unknown. This sample stems from a study of T cells in Graves' hyperthyroidism and ophthalmopathy. Trimming pared 0 bases from V and 6 bases from J, leaving 6 bases between. Per the germline V gene, CDR1 is MNHNY and CDR2 is SVGAGI (reference sequence). The CDR3 consists of 13 residues. Whole-study findings and limits: Progression to ophthalmopathy was predicted a median of 6.5 months early.

Authors of the study amplified TCR beta CDR3 regions from RNA transcripts. With the HTBI primer set, the TCR CDR3 went through a first round of RT-PCR. MiXCR, applied by TCRdb to the multiplex PCR reads, yields one record per CDR3 protein. This sample has fewer than 400,000 distinct CDR3 sequences, with more than 13% found just once. The TCR was taken from a man aged 50-60 years with Graves' ophthalmopathy. Material: blood. The chain links TRBV6-6 to TRBJ2-1; D not resolved. CDR3 amino acids: CASSYSVVNEQFF. CDR3 in DNA: TGTGCCAGCAGTTACTCGGTGGTCAATGAGCAGTTCTTC.